Following are 17 T cell receptor beta chains from one sample sequenced in a study of graft-versus-host responses after intestinal transplantation. These receptors' antigens are unknown. Sequencing used immunoSEQ multiplex PCR; TCRdb keeps in-frame clones, though not all of them. The sample includes some 97,000 clones, about 90% of them seen just once. The sequences come from unstimulated CD4+ T cells sorted from spleen or lymph node cells, collected before transplant. The origin of the receptors is a human donor who was the organ donor for an intestinal transplant.

The chain has TRBV5-3 and TRBJ2-7, with 7 bases lining up with TRBD1. TRBV5-3 is noted as an ORF with a role that remains uncertain. With 4 bases clipped from V and 3 bases from J, the junction kept 7 bases outside the gene matches. This CDR3 has 14 residues. Written as DNA, the CDR3 is TGTGCCAGAAGCCCCACCGACAGGGACTACGAGCAGTACTTC. It encodes CARSPTDRDYEQYF.

The CDR3 spells CATQTATYGYTF. The CDR3 bases are TGTGCCACCCAGACAGCCACATATGGCTACACCTTC. This chain joins TRBV10-3 and TRBJ1-2; D is perhaps TRBD1 (5 bases). The CDR3 length is 12 residues. Per the germline V gene, CDR1 is ENHRY and CDR2 is SYGVKD. V was shortened by 10 bases and J by 5 bases, with 14 bases between the two germline ends.

The V call is TRBV30, the J call TRBJ1-1; D unresolved. Germline CDR1 GTSNPN, CDR2 SVGIG (reference sequence). V lost 3 bases to trimming and J lost 0 bases, with 11 bases between them. The CDR3 is 14 residues long. CDR3 DNA sequence: TGTGCCTGGAGGAGAGCTTATCTGAACACTGAAGCTTTCTTT. Translation: CAWRRAYLNTEAFF.

This chain uses TRBV18 with TRBJ1-3; D is unclear. This CDR3 has 16 residues. V lost 4 bases, J lost 0 bases, and 13 bases lay in between. CDR1 and CDR2 from the germline V gene are KGHSH and LQKENI. The CDR3 DNA follows: TGTGCCAGCTCACTGGACCGGGGAATCTCTGGAAACACCATATATTTT. Translated, it gives CASSLDRGISGNTIYF. The full variable domain, with the rest looked up from reference TRBV18 and TRBJ1-3, is NAGVMQNPRHLVRRRGQEARLRCSPMKGHSHVYWYRQLPEEGLKFMVYLQKENIIDESGMPKERFSAEFPKEGPSILRIQQVVRGDSAAYFCASSLDRGISGNTIYFGEGSWLTVV.

The chain couples TRBV29-1 to TRBJ1-1, with TRBD1 identical over 7 bases. CDR3 length: 14 amino acids. CDR1 is SQVTM, CDR2 ANQGSEA, per germline. V was clipped by 7 bases and J by 2 bases; unmatched bases: 10. The CDR3 spells CSATGPDRNTEAFF. In nucleotides, the CDR3 is TGCAGCGCGACAGGGCCCGATCGAAACACTGAAGCTTTCTTT.

J is TRBJ2-1 and V is TRBV4-2; 8 bases align to TRBD1. The V and J ends lost 0 bases and 3 bases, in that order; junction bases with no gene match: 7. The V gene's germline CDR1 is LGHNA and CDR2 YNFKEQ. This CDR3 comprises 17 residues. CDR3 region: CASSQELAGTGYNEQFF. In DNA form, the CDR3 reads TGTGCCAGCAGCCAAGAATTGGCCGGGACAGGCTACAATGAGCAGTTCTTC.

The J gene is TRBJ2-5, the V gene TRBV5-8; 8 bases agree with TRBD2. This CDR3 region has 17 residues. Germline CDR1 SGHTS, CDR2 YDEGEE. V lost 1 base and J lost 1; bases outside the gene matches: 9. The CDR3 bases are TGTGCCAGCAGCTTGTCTCCCTCCAGCGGGGGCCAAGAGACCCAGTACTTC. This encodes CASSLSPSSGGQETQYF.

J is TRBJ2-1 and V is TRBV9, with TRBD2 matching 8 bases. The germline V gene encodes CDR1 SGDLS and CDR2 YYNGEE. The CDR3 covers 16 residues. With 0 bases clipped from V and 6 bases from J, the junction kept 8 bases outside the gene matches. As DNA, the CDR3 is TGTGCCAGCAGCGTAGGCTTTGGCGGGGGGTTCAATGAGCAGTTCTTC. Translated: CASSVGFGGGFNEQFF.

J is TRBJ1-2 and V is TRBV7-2; 10 bases map to TRBD1. The CDR3 has 15 residues. V shed 5 bases, J shed 4 bases, and the junction held 7 bases outside the gene matches. The V gene's germline CDR1 is SGHTA and CDR2 FQGNSA. CDR3 sequence reads: CASSPDRGQFYGYTF. Here the CDR3 DNA reads TGTGCCAGCAGCCCAGACAGGGGGCAGTTCTATGGCTACACCTTC. Supplemented by reference TRBV7-2 and TRBJ1-2, the full variable domain reads GAGVSQSPSNKVTEKGKDVELRCDPISGHTALYWYRQSLGQGLEFLIYFQGNSAPDKSGLPSDRFSAERTGGSVSTLTIQRTQQEDSAVYLCASSPDRGQFYGYTFGSGTRLTVV.

This chain links TRBV27 with TRBJ2-5; D not resolved. Per the germline V gene, CDR1 is MNHEY and CDR2 is SMNVEV (reference sequence). CDR3 length: 12 residues. The V gene lost 4 bases and the J gene lost 1 base, with 4 bases spanning the gap. DNA of the CDR3: TGTGCCAGCAGTTCGCCCCAAGAGACCCAGTACTTC. Translated, it gives CASSSPQETQYF.

DNA of the CDR3: TGCGCCAGCAGCCAAGTGAAGGAGGTTGGCTACACCTTC. Amino acid sequence: CASSQVKEVGYTF. The rearrangement joins TRBV4-1 to TRBJ1-2, with D uncertain. Germline assignment: CDR1 MGHRA and CDR2 YSYEKL. CDR3 length: 13 residues. With 1 base removed from V and 7 bases from J, the gap between germline ends came to 10 bases.

The chain uses TRBV15 and TRBJ1-2; 8 bases are a match to TRBD1. J was trimmed by 4 bases and V by 7 bases; bases with no gene match: 2. CDR1 is LNHNV, CDR2 YYDKDF, per germline (reference sequence). The CDR3 is 12 amino acids. The CDR3 spells CATKDRAYGYTF. Here the CDR3 DNA reads TGTGCCACCAAGGACAGGGCCTATGGCTACACCTTC.

The V gene is TRBV7-2, the J gene TRBJ1-2; TRBD1 is a possible D gene (5 bases). The CDR3 loop spans 12 amino acids. Germline assignment: CDR1 SGHTA and CDR2 FQGNSA. Trimming stripped 7 bases from V and 5 bases from J, with 11 bases between. The CDR3 protein is CASIPRGYGYTF. The CDR3 DNA reads as TGTGCCAGCATCCCACGGGGGTATGGCTACACCTTC.

J is TRBJ2-2 and V is TRBV4-2; 8 positions match TRBD2. There are 18 residues in the CDR3. The V and J ends lost 3 bases and 7 bases, in that order; junction bases with no gene match: 16. Germline V gives CDR1 LGHNA, CDR2 YNFKEQ. CDR3 sequence: CASSQLLPGGQGYGELFF. The CDR3 bases are TGTGCCAGCAGCCAGCTGCTTCCGGGGGGGCAGGGGTACGGGGAGCTGTTTTTT.

This clone was seen only a few times. The chain has TRBV19 and TRBJ2-2, with D possibly matching TRBD1 (6 bases). The CDR3 is 14 residues long. Trimming left V 5 bases short and J 7 bases short, with 14 bases between. Germline V gene data show CDR1 as LNHDA and CDR2 as SQIVND (reference sequence). The CDR3 sequence: CASSRSQGVGELFF. In DNA, the CDR3 is TGTGCCAGTAGTCGATCACAGGGAGTCGGGGAGCTGTTTTTT. Looking up the rest from reference TRBV19 and TRBJ2-2 gives the full variable domain: DGGITQSPKYLFRKEGQNVTLSCEQNLNHDAMYWYRQDPGQGLRLIYYSQIVNDFQKGDIAEGYSVSREKKESFPLTVTSAQKNPTAFYLCASSRSQGVGELFFGEGSRLTVL.

J is TRBJ2-7 and V is TRBV5-6; 10 bases align to TRBD1. The CDR3 extends over 15 amino acids. After removal of 3 bases from V and 7 bases from J, the junction contained 10 bases not matched to a gene. CDR1 is SGHDT and CDR2 is YYEEEE in the germline V gene. The CDR3 sequence: CASSWRQGARLEQYF. In nucleotides, the CDR3 is TGTGCCAGCAGCTGGCGACAGGGGGCGCGATTGGAGCAGTACTTC.

The gene calls are TRBV5-1 and TRBJ2-1, with 10 bases lining up with TRBD2. V lost 4 bases and J lost 9; bases outside the gene matches: 22. Germline CDR1 SGHRS, CDR2 YFSETQ. CDR3 size: 19 residues. The CDR3 nucleotides are TGCGCCAGCAGCCTATATAGTATCGCCACTAGCGGGGTTCCTGGTGAGCAGTTCTTC. It codes for CASSLYSIATSGVPGEQFF.